What follows are 26 T cell receptor beta chains derived from one specimen sequenced in a study of cytomegalovirus exposure and HLA in healthy donors. Amplification used 60 Vbeta primers and 13 Jbeta primers. Profiling relied on immunoSEQ multiplex PCR, and the TCRdb table lists in-frame clones only, not all of them. The sample yields 270,000 or so clones, about nine tenths seen once. The sequencing input was PBMCs. These receptor sequences come from a girl aged 2 to 9 in good health and CMV-seronegative.

With regard to this clone: The same CDR3 also results from other DNA sequences found in this sample. The chain combines TRBV5-1 with TRBJ2-3; 8 bases fit TRBD2. CDR1 SGHRS and CDR2 YFSETQ come from the germline V gene. V lost 0 bases, J lost 6 bases, and 6 bases stayed unmatched. This CDR3 contains 15 residues. Written as DNA, the CDR3 is TGCGCCAGCAGCTTGGAGGCGGGAGGCCCGGATACGCAGTATTTT. Translating gives CASSLEAGGPDTQYF.

The V call is TRBV7-2, the J call TRBJ1-2; D perhaps matches TRBD1 (6 bases). Trimming shortened V by 1 base and J by 4 bases, and 13 bases separated the two germline ends. The CDR3 runs 15 residues. Germline V gene lookup returns CDR1 SGHTA and CDR2 FQGNSA. The CDR3 region has the DNA TGTGCCAGCAGCTTAGACGGGGGAGGGGGCTATGGCTACACCTTC. Protein: CASSLDGGGGYGYTF.

The chain uses TRBV5-1 and TRBJ2-5; no reliable D call. The end of the DNA is better explained by TRBJ2-7, so the J call may be wrong. Germline assignment: CDR1 SGHRS and CDR2 YFSETQ. CDR3 length equals 14 residues. CDR3 residues: CASSLAPGVYEQYF. For the CDR3, the DNA is TGCGCCAGCAGTCTCGCCCCCGGAGTCTACGAGCAGTACTTC.

This clone was seen just once. The chain carries TRBV6-1 and TRBJ1-2, with 9 positions matching TRBD1. Germline V gene lookup returns CDR1 MNHNS and CDR2 SASEGT. V was clipped by 0 bases and J by 3 bases; unmatched bases: 11. This CDR3 spans 18 amino acids. This CDR3 reads CASSEAGTGLYNDYGYTF. The CDR3 region has the DNA TGTGCCAGCAGTGAAGCCGGGACAGGGCTGTACAACGACTATGGCTACACCTTC.

CDR3 sequence (DNA): TGTGCCAGCAGCCTTCGGACAGGAGAAAAACTGTTTTTT. It translates to CASSLRTGEKLFF. The chain couples TRBV7-2 to TRBJ1-4; 7 bases align to TRBD1. Germline loops: CDR1 SGHTA, CDR2 FQGNSA. After removal of 5 bases from V and 8 bases from J, the junction contained 5 bases not matched to a gene. The CDR3 sequence is 13 residues long.

The chain's CDR3 is CASSLVTGGGYTGELFF. For the CDR3, the DNA is TGCGCCAGCAGCTTGGTGACAGGGGGCGGCTACACCGGGGAGCTGTTTTTT. The chain couples TRBV5-1 to TRBJ2-2, with 10 bases that match TRBD1. Germline-derived CDR1 and CDR2 are SGHRS and YFSETQ. V shed 0 bases, J shed 3 bases, and the junction held 5 bases outside the gene matches. CDR3 size: 17 residues.

DNA for the CDR3: TGTGCCAGCAGCCGTACAGGGGTTGGCTACACCTTC. Protein: CASSRTGVGYTF. V gene TRBV28 combines with J gene TRBJ1-2, with 7 bases that match TRBD1. The CDR3 extends over 12 amino acids. V gave up 6 bases and J gave up 7 bases; unmatched junction bases: 5. The germline gives CDR1 MDHEN, CDR2 SYDVKM.

This clone was found once. The rearrangement uses TRBV18 and TRBJ2-5, with 9 bases lining up with TRBD1. With V trimmed by 3 bases and J by 3 bases, 2 bases remained unmatched. The CDR3 is made up of 14 amino acids. CDR1 and CDR2 (germline): KGHSH, LQKENI. The CDR3 sequence is CASSPDRGEETQYF. As DNA, the CDR3 is TGTGCCAGCTCACCGGACAGGGGAGAAGAGACCCAGTACTTC.

The chain couples TRBV10-3 to TRBJ2-7; 8 nucleotides agree with TRBD1. Germline V gene lookup returns CDR1 ENHRY and CDR2 SYGVKD. J gave up 3 bases and V 3 bases, and 4 bases lay outside the gene matches. This CDR3 comprises 14 residues. DNA for the CDR3: TGTGCCATCAGTGACCCGGACAGGGTCTACGAGCAGTACTTC. Protein: CAISDPDRVYEQYF.

This sequence joins TRBV6-5 and TRBJ1-3; D unclear. The CDR3 contains 11 residues. V gave up 7 bases and J gave up 2 bases, with 3 bases separating them. CDR1 MNHEY and CDR2 SVGAGI come from the germline V gene. The chain's CDR3 is CASITGNTIYF. Written as DNA, the CDR3 is TGTGCCAGCATAACTGGAAACACCATATATTTT.

The CDR3 coding sequence is TGTGCCAGTAGTAGGACAGGGGGCGCGAACTATGGCTACACCTTC. Its protein is CASSRTGGANYGYTF. This rearrangement joins TRBV19 to TRBJ1-2; TRBD1 agrees at 11 bases. Trimming took 4 bases from V and 2 from J; bases not matched to a gene: 3. CDR3 length equals 15 residues. The germline gives CDR1 LNHDA, CDR2 SQIVND (reference sequence).

The chain links TRBV6-5 to TRBJ2-5, with 7 bases fitting TRBD1. The length of the CDR3 is 13 residues. In germline, CDR1 is MNHEY, CDR2 SVGAGI. After removal of 5 bases from V and 5 bases from J, the junction contained 5 bases not matched to a gene. The CDR3 is CASSKGGRETQYF. In DNA form, the CDR3 reads TGTGCCAGCAGTAAAGGGGGCCGGGAGACCCAGTACTTC.

The J gene is TRBJ2-7, the V gene TRBV9; possible D gene TRBD2, 6 bases. Per germline, CDR1 SGDLS and CDR2 YYNGEE. The germline V and J ends were trimmed by 0 bases and 5 bases, with 12 bases remaining between them. This CDR3 is built from 14 residues. The CDR3 sequence is CASSVGGVVDEQYF. In DNA, the CDR3 is TGTGCCAGCAGCGTAGGGGGGGTGGTCGACGAGCAGTACTTC.

This clone was seen a few times. This chain connects TRBV7-2 to TRBJ2-1, with 10 nucleotides matching TRBD2. V was clipped by 0 bases and J by 6 bases; unmatched bases: 5. This CDR3 is built from 16 residues. Germline CDR1 is SGHTA and CDR2 is FQGNSA. CDR3 amino acids: CASSLAGTSETNEQFF. CDR3 in DNA: TGTGCCAGCAGCTTAGCTGGGACTAGCGAAACCAATGAGCAGTTCTTC.

This chain connects TRBV7-9 to TRBJ2-2, with 8 bases fitting TRBD1. Germline CDR1 and CDR2: SEHNR and FQNEAQ (reference sequence). This CDR3 has 16 amino acids. Trimming removed 3 bases from V and 6 bases from J; junction bases left unmatched: 9. CDR3 region: CASSFSGRGQAGELFF. The CDR3 DNA follows: TGTGCCAGCAGCTTTTCGGGCAGGGGGCAAGCCGGGGAGCTGTTTTTT. Combining the CDR3 with reference TRBV7-9 and TRBJ2-2 gives the whole variable domain DTGVSQNPRHKITKRGQNVTFRCDPISEHNRLYWYRQTLGQGPEFLTYFQNEAQLEKSRLLSDRFSAERPKGSFSTLEIQRTEQGDSAMYLCASSFSGRGQAGELFFGEGSRLTVL.

This clone was counted only a few times. This chain connects TRBV4-1 to TRBJ1-1, with 9 bases that match TRBD1. This CDR3 spans 15 amino acids. Losses at the gene ends were 4 bases for V and 0 bases for J; bases not matched to a gene: 3. CDR1 MGHRA and CDR2 YSYEKL come from the germline V gene. The chain's CDR3 is CASSRQGGMNTEAFF. DNA of the CDR3: TGCGCCAGCAGCCGACAGGGGGGAATGAACACTGAAGCTTTCTTT.

The chain's CDR3 is CASSLGPGVISYEQYF. The CDR3, as DNA: TGCGCCAGCAGCTTGGGCCCCGGGGTAATCTCCTACGAGCAGTACTTC. The chain carries TRBV5-1 and TRBJ2-7; perhaps TRBD2 as D (5 bases). The germline V gene encodes CDR1 SGHRS and CDR2 YFSETQ. V lost 0 bases and J lost 0, with 13 bases in between. The CDR3 loop spans 16 amino acids.

The gene calls are TRBV19 and TRBJ1-5; D is possibly TRBD1 (6 bases). The V end was cut by 7 bases, the J end by 1 base, with 14 bases between. CDR3 length: 15 residues. Germline V gene sequence: CDR1 LNHDA, CDR2 SQIVND (reference sequence). The CDR3 bases are TGTGCCAGTAATGAACAGGGTGTAAGCAATCAGCCCCAGCATTTT. Translation: CASNEQGVSNQPQHF.

This rearrangement joins TRBV28 to TRBJ2-2; TRBD2 agrees at 9 bases. The CDR3 has 15 residues. From germline, CDR1 is MDHEN and CDR2 SYDVKM. The junction had 7 bases not matched to a gene; V was cut back by 5 bases and J by 6 bases. In nucleotides, the CDR3 is TGTGCCAGCAGTCTCGCCGGGACTAGCTCCGGGGAGCTGTTTTTT. It is translated as CASSLAGTSSGELFF.

This clone appeared a single time. The chain carries TRBV30 and TRBJ1-1; 7 bases match TRBD1. Germline CDR1 is GTSNPN and CDR2 is SVGIG (reference sequence). The CDR3 runs to 13 residues. V was clipped by 5 bases and J by 0 bases; unmatched bases: 3. The CDR3 loop reads CAWATGLNTEAFF. CDR3 nucleotides: TGTGCCTGGGCGACAGGGCTGAACACTGAAGCTTTCTTT.

This clone occurred once. The chain has TRBV5-1 and TRBJ2-7; D unclear. Trimming pared 3 bases from V and 4 bases from J, leaving 11 bases between. Germline CDR1 and CDR2: SGHRS and YFSETQ. The CDR3 covers 13 residues. CDR3 loop: CASSYSFGYEQYF. The DNA for the CDR3 is TGCGCCAGCAGCTACAGCTTTGGGTACGAGCAGTACTTC.

This clone was counted once. The chain carries TRBV11-3 and TRBJ2-7, with D possibly matching TRBD2 (5 bases). CDR1 and CDR2 (germline): SGHNT, YENEEA. Trimming cost V 0 bases and J 6 bases, with 6 bases left between them. The CDR3 covers 12 residues. CDR3 DNA: TGTGCCAGCAGCTTAGAAGGAGGCGAGCAGTACTTC. It is translated as CASSLEGGEQYF.

This clone was recorded once. The rearrangement links TRBV7-9 to TRBJ1-5; possibly TRBD1 for D (5 bases). The length of the CDR3 is 14 residues. The V gene lost 1 base and the J gene lost 3 bases, with 7 bases spanning the gap. Germline CDR1 reads SEHNR; CDR2 reads FQNEAQ (reference sequence). The CDR3 DNA follows: TGTGCCAGCAGCTTAGGGGGGGACAATCAGCCCCAGCATTTT. It yields the protein CASSLGGDNQPQHF.

This chain uses TRBV2 with TRBJ2-5, with 8 bases fitting TRBD2. V dropped 4 bases and J dropped 3; count of bases not matched to a gene: 4. The CDR3 is 14 residues long. Germline V gene sequence: CDR1 SNHLY, CDR2 FYNNEI. CDR3 nucleotides: TGTGCCAGCAGTGGAAGAGCGGGGGAAGAGACCCAGTACTTC. Translating gives CASSGRAGEETQYF. Together with reference TRBV2 and TRBJ2-5, the CDR3 gives the full variable domain: EPEVTQTPSHQVTQMGQEVILRCVPISNHLYFYWYRQILGQKVEFLVSFYNNEISEKSEIFDDQFSVERPDGSNFTLKIRSTKLEDSAMYFCASSGRAGEETQYFGPGTRLLVL.

The chain links TRBV7-2 to TRBJ1-2, with 10 nucleotides matching TRBD1. CDR3 length: 16 residues. Per germline, CDR1 SGHTA and CDR2 FQGNSA. V lost 4 bases and J lost 8; bases outside the gene matches: 13. CDR3 nucleotide sequence: TGTGCCAGCAGCTCCGAGGGGGACAGGGGATGGAAGGGCTACACCTTC. Its protein product is CASSSEGDRGWKGYTF.

V is TRBV9 and J is TRBJ2-7, with D possibly TRBD2 on 7 matching bases. This CDR3 region has 15 residues. Germline values: CDR1 SGDLS, CDR2 YYNGEE. With 0 bases removed from V and 6 bases from J, the gap between germline ends came to 16 bases. CDR3 DNA sequence: TGTGCCAGCAGCGTAGGGGGGGGCGCGGTGCGCGAGCAGTACTTC. It is translated as CASSVGGGAVREQYF. The full variable domain, completed using reference TRBV9 and TRBJ2-7, is DSGVTQTPKHLITATGQRVTLRCSPRSGDLSVYWYQQSLDQGLQFLIQYYNGEERAKGNILERFSAQQFPDLHSELNLSSLELGDSALYFCASSVGGGAVREQYFGPGTRLTVT.